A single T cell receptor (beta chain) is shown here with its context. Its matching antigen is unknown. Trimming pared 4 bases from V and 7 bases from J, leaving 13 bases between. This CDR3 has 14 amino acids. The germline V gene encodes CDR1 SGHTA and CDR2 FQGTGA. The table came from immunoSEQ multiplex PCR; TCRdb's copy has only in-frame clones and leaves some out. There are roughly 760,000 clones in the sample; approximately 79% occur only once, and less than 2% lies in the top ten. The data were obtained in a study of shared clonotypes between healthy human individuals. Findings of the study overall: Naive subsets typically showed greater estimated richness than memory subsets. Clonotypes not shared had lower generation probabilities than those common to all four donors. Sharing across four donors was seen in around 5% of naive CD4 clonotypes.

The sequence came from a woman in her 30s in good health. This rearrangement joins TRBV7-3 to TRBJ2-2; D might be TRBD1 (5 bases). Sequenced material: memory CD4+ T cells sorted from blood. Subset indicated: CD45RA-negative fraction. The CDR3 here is CASSSRVEGGELFF. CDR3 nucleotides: TGTGCCAGCAGCTCCAGGGTCGAAGGCGGGGAGCTGTTTTTT.